The rows below give T cell receptor beta chains drawn from one sample of a study of response to subunit inactivated influenza vaccine. TCRdb re-derived calls from the RT-PCR reads in MiXCR, one entry per CDR3 protein. Altogether approximately 500,000 distinct CDR3 sequences are present, over 10% being singletons, with the ten largest covering less than 15%. Sequencing used PBMCs from blood, obtained roughly 47 days after vaccination. These receptors all stem from a man in his forties or fifties who received an inactivated influenza vaccine. Each CDR3 is given with its conserved first and last residue. D genes are given only for firm matches. Only part of the rows carry a size: once, few, many, or a class if the clone is expanded.

v_gene	abundance	j_gene	d_gene	len	CDR3aa	CDR3nt
TRBV10-3	many	TRBJ2-1	NA	12	CAISKKGYEQFF	TGTGCCATCAGCAAGAAGGGTTATGAGCAGTTCTTC
TRBV20-1	NA	TRBJ2-1	NA	11	CSARGVNEQFF	TGCAGTGCGAGAGGGGTAAATGAGCAGTTCTTC
TRBV5-1	NA	TRBJ2-7	TRBD2	16	CASSLNFGGGSSEQYF	TGCGCCAGCAGCCTCAACTTCGGGGGGGGTTCCTCCGAGCAGTACTTC
TRBV20-1	few	TRBJ1-5	NA	15	CSATRELAGNQPQHF	TGCAGTGCTACGAGGGAATTAGCGGGAAATCAGCCCCAGCATTTT
TRBV4-3	NA	TRBJ1-6	NA	15	CASSQVAGDNSPLHF	TGCGCCAGCAGCCAAGTGGCAGGGGATAATTCACCCCTCCACTTT
TRBV10-2	NA	TRBJ2-2	TRBD1	14	CASKGQVNTGELFF	TGCGCCAGCAAGGGACAGGTGAACACCGGGGAGCTGTTTTTT
TRBV15	few	TRBJ1-2	TRBD1	16	CATSTHGQGPNYGYTF	TGTGCCACCAGCACACACGGACAGGGACCTAACTATGGCTACACCTTC
TRBV6-1	NA	TRBJ1-2	TRBD1	14	CASNDRATNYGYTF	TGTGCCAGCAACGACAGGGCGACTAACTATGGCTACACCTTC
TRBV6-2/TRBV6-3	few	TRBJ1-1	NA	14	CASSVREGNTEAFF	TGTGCCAGCAGTGTCAGGGAGGGGAACACTGAAGCTTTCTTT
TRBV18	NA	TRBJ1-5	TRBD1	15	CASSLGQGVGQPQHF	TGTGCCAGCTCATTGGGACAGGGGGTCGGTCAGCCCCAGCATTTT
TRBV9	many	TRBJ2-1	TRBD1	16	CASSPRTGSSYNEQFF	TGTGCCAGCAGTCCCCGGACAGGGAGCTCCTACAATGAGCAGTTCTTC
TRBV6-2/TRBV6-3	few	TRBJ2-2	NA	13	CACTGRRTGELFF	TGTGCCTGCACGGGACGGCGAACCGGGGAGCTGTTTTTT
TRBV28	many	TRBJ1-1	NA	14	CASSLTGLATEAFF	TGTGCCAGCAGTTTAACAGGGTTGGCCACTGAAGCTTTCTTT
TRBV2	NA	TRBJ2-1	NA	16	CASSEQGLSSYNEQFF	TGTGCCAGCAGTGAACAGGGGCTTAGCTCCTACAATGAGCAGTTCTTC
TRBV4-1	few	TRBJ2-7	NA	15	CASSPGYGAAYEQYF	TGCGCCAGCAGCCCTGGTTATGGGGCAGCCTACGAGCAGTACTTC
TRBV4-3	NA	TRBJ2-3	NA	13	CASSTGPADTQYF	TGCGCCAGCAGCACCGGACCAGCGGATACGCAGTATTTT
TRBV4-2	NA	TRBJ1-1	TRBD1	16	CASSRGQGAGDTEAFF	TGTGCCAGCAGCCGAGGACAGGGGGCTGGGGACACTGAAGCTTTCTTT
TRBV5-1	many	TRBJ2-7	TRBD1	14	CASSFRTGGYEQYF	TGCGCCAGCAGCTTTAGGACAGGGGGCTACGAGCAGTACTTC
TRBV21-1	few	TRBJ1-3	NA	15	CASSKSFSSGNTIYF	TGTGCCAGCAGCAAATCATTCAGCTCTGGAAACACCATATATTTT
TRBV24-1	NA	TRBJ2-5	NA	13	CATSDLSGETQYF	TGTGCCACCAGTGATTTGAGCGGAGAGACCCAGTACTTC
TRBV12-3/TRBV12-4	many	TRBJ2-7	TRBD2	21	CASSLFLWGPASGEPSYEQYF	TGTGCCAGCAGTTTATTTTTATGGGGTCCTGCTAGCGGGGAGCCCTCCTACGAGCAGTACTTC
TRBV3-1	NA	TRBJ2-1	NA	16	CASSRPKRVSFDEQFF	TGTGCCAGCAGCCGGCCCAAGAGAGTCAGTTTCGATGAGCAGTTCTTC
TRBV4-2	NA	TRBJ2-3	NA	16	CASSQDRRTYTDTQYF	TGTGCCAGCAGCCAAGATAGGAGGACGTACACAGATACGCAGTATTTT
TRBV7-3	few	TRBJ1-5	NA	15	CASSPGPGDNQPQHF	TGTGCCAGCAGCCCCGGACCGGGCGACAATCAGCCCCAGCATTTT
TRBV3-1	many	TRBJ2-7	NA	12	CASSQMEGEQYF	TGTGCCAGCAGCCAGATGGAGGGAGAGCAGTACTTC